This T cell receptor (beta chain) emerged from a study of blood T cell repertoires in COVID-19. The germline gives CDR1 MNHEY, CDR2 SMNVEV (reference sequence). The CDR3 is 13 residues long. V shed 4 bases, J shed 8 bases, and the junction held 5 bases outside the gene matches. This table comes from immunoSEQ multiplex PCR, and its TCRdb copy is limited to in-frame clones, with some not included. The profile shows approximately 150,000 clones, roughly 90% of them singletons. The sequencing sample was made of peripheral blood. The TCR originated in a man aged 70-80 years with active COVID-19. This chain connects TRBV27 to TRBJ1-1; 9 bases are a match to TRBD1. This CDR3 reads CASSYGQGTEAFF. The CDR3 bases are TGTGCCAGCAGTTACGGACAGGGGACCGAAGCTTTCTTT.